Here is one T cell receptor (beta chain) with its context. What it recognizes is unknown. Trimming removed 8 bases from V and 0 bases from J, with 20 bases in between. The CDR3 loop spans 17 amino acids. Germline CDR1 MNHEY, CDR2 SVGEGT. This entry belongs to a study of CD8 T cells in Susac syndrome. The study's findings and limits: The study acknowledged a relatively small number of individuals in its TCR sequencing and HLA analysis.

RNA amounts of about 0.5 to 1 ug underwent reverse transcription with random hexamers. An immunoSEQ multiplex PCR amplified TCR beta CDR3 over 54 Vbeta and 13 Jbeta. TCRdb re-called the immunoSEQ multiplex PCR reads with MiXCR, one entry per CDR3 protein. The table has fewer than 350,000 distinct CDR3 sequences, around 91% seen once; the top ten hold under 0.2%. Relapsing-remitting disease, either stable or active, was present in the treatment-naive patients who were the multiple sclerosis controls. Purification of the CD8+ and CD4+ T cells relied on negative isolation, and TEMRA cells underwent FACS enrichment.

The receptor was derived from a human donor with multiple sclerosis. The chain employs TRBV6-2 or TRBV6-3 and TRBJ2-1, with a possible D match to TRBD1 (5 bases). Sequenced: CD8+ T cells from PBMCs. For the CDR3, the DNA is TGTGCCAGCTCCCCCCTGGGGCGACGATTCTCCTACAATGAGCAGTTCTTC. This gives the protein CASSPLGRRFSYNEQFF.